This T cell receptor beta chain was obtained from a study of cytomegalovirus exposure and HLA in healthy donors. Study findings and constraints: Later analysis associated a missense DCLRE1C variant with TCR beta V- and J-gene trimming. The study recorded about 150 TCR beta chains that were cytomegalovirus-associated. Across donors, sequencing depth was assumed by presence/absence analyses to be roughly uniform.

The PCR employed 60 Vbeta primers together with 13 Jbeta primers. Produced via immunoSEQ multiplex PCR; TCRdb's table is partial and in-frame only. Of over 150,000 clones listed, approximately 70% are singletons. This CDR3 region has 15 residues. CDR1 SEHNR and CDR2 FQNEAQ come from the germline V gene (reference sequence). Concerning this clone: Its antigen is unidentified. The junction differs from germline at one of its ends, possibly a read error.

Sequenced sample: PBMCs. The origin of this receptor is a woman in her twenties or thirties in good health and CMV-seropositive. The V call is TRBV7-9, the J call TRBJ1-1; 10 bases map to TRBD1. CDR3 protein: CSSSLAGTGDAEAFF. For the CDR3, the DNA is TGTTCCAGCAGCTTAGCCGGGACAGGGGACGCTGAAGCTTTCTTT.